This T cell receptor beta chain was obtained from a study of immune evolution from preneoplasia to lung adenocarcinoma. This CDR3 is 14 amino acids long. Trimming cost V 2 bases and J 5 bases; bases outside gene matches: 2. Germline values: CDR1 SGHAT, CDR2 FQDESV (reference sequence). The protocol was immunoSEQ multiplex PCR, while the TCRdb copy is restricted to in-frame clones and leaves out a portion. Of under 5,500 clones listed, approximately 85% were seen once; the top ten hold approximately 3%. Sequencing was performed on FFPE invasive lung adenocarcinoma tissue. The rearrangement joins TRBV11-1 to TRBJ2-1, with TRBD2 matching over 8 bases. This TCR was recovered from a person in their fifties with lung adenocarcinoma. The CDR3 loop is CASSLISGNNEQFF. The DNA of the CDR3 is TGTGCCAGCAGCTTAATTAGCGGGAACAATGAGCAGTTCTTC.